This is a list of T cell receptor beta chains from one sample in a study of CD8+CD57+ T cells in acquired aplastic anemia. MiXCR was run by TCRdb on the reads, yielding one entry per CDR3 protein. The sample shows 150,000 to 200,000 distinct CDR3 sequences, around half of them seen only once. Sequencing was done on a sample of sorted CD4+, CD8+, or CD8+CD57+ T cells (not recorded which) from PBMCs. The receptors originated from a human donor with aplastic anemia. CDR3s include the opening cysteine and the closing phenylalanine or tryptophan. Fields, in order: D gene, J gene, clone size, V gene, CDR3 DNA, CDR3 protein. The D gene is left open where the match is weak. Size values are once, few and many counts, or a class for expanded clones, and some rows have none.

>TRBD2|TRBJ2-1|many|TRBV2
TGTGCCAGCAGTCCACAAAGCGGGGGCTCCTACAATGAGCAGTTCTTC
CASSPQSGGSYNEQFF
>-|TRBJ2-7|many|TRBV10-2
TGCGCCAGCAGTGAAACTTACGAGCAGTACTTC
CASSETYEQYF
>TRBD1|TRBJ2-7|-|TRBV10-3
TGTGCCACCCATGGACAGGGAGGCTACGAGCAGTACTTC
CATHGQGGYEQYF
>-|TRBJ1-6|many|TRBV3-1
TGTGCCAGCAGCCAATCATATGGCACCTCACCCCTCCACTTT
CASSQSYGTSPLHF
>TRBD1|TRBJ1-1|-|TRBV19
TGTGCCAGTACCAATAGGGGGACAGGGAACACTGAAGCTTTCTTT
CASTNRGTGNTEAFF
>-|TRBJ2-7|few|TRBV6-1
TGTGCCAGCAGTGAATCCGTTGGGGCTCCTTACGAGCAGTACTTC
CASSESVGAPYEQYF
>-|TRBJ1-4|-|TRBV19
TGTGCCAGTAGTCCCCACCGGGGGTCCGATGAAAATCTGTTTTTT
CASSPHRGSDENLFF
>-|TRBJ2-4|-|TRBV5-8
TGTGCCAGCAGCCCGAACATATGGGAACTAGAGGTAGCCAAAAACATTCAGTACTTC
CASSPNIWELEVAKNIQYF
>-|TRBJ2-7|once|TRBV15
TGTGCCACCTCAAAATCAGGGTTATACTCCTACGAGCAGTACTTC
CATSKSGLYSYEQYF
>-|TRBJ1-2|-|TRBV6-5
TGTGCCAGCAGTTACTCGAGCGGGACGGGATATGGCTACACCTTC
CASSYSSGTGYGYTF
>-|TRBJ2-7|few|TRBV7-9
TGTGCCAGCAGCGATGGGAAGATCTACGAGCAGTACTTC
CASSDGKIYEQYF
>-|TRBJ2-7|-|TRBV7-2
TGTGCCAGCAGCTCCCGTGCCAGCTCCTACGAGCAGTACTTC
CASSSRASSYEQYF
>-|TRBJ2-1|many|TRBV7-9
TGTGCCAGCAGCCTACCGACAGACGGGGTTAGGGACAATGAGCAGTTCTTC
CASSLPTDGVRDNEQFF
>-|TRBJ1-2|many|TRBV6-5
TGTGCCAGCAGTTACCATCCCGACAGTAACTATGGCTACACCTTC
CASSYHPDSNYGYTF
>-|TRBJ2-7|once|TRBV12-3/TRBV12-4
TGTGCCAGCAGTTTAAAGGGGCCCTCCTACGAGCAGTACTTC
CASSLKGPSYEQYF
>TRBD2|TRBJ2-7|many|TRBV7-2
TGTGCCAGCAGCTTGGATGCTAGCGGGAGAGATTACGAGCAGTACTTC
CASSLDASGRDYEQYF
>-|TRBJ1-5|many|TRBV19
TGTGCCAGTAGTCCTAGAGATTGGAATCAGCCCCAGCATTTT
CASSPRDWNQPQHF
>TRBD2|TRBJ2-7|few|TRBV4-2
TGTGCCAGCAGCCAAGATCGGGGGGGCTACGAGCAGTACTTC
CASSQDRGGYEQYF
>-|TRBJ1-1|many|TRBV5-5
TGTGCCAGCAGCTCCGCCGTCATGAACACTGAAGCTTTCTTT
CASSSAVMNTEAFF
>TRBD2|TRBJ2-5|many|TRBV24-1
TGTGCCACCCAGGGAGGGGAGACCCAGTACTTC
CATQGGETQYF
>TRBD2|TRBJ2-1|many|TRBV25-1
TGTGCCAGCCGAGCGGGGGGCATTGAGCAGTTCTTC
CASRAGGIEQFF
>-|TRBJ1-2|many|TRBV24-1
TGTGCCACCAGTGACCCTACGTCTGAGGCGGGATATGGCTACACCTTC
CATSDPTSEAGYGYTF
>-|TRBJ2-7|few|TRBV7-3
TGTGCCAGCAGCCCCGACTCCAACTACGAGCAGTACTTC
CASSPDSNYEQYF
>-|TRBJ1-5|-|TRBV10-3
TGTGCCATCAGTGATCGGTTGCAGCCCCAGCATTTT
CAISDRLQPQHF
>TRBD2|TRBJ2-5|-|TRBV10-3
TGTGCCATCGCACAGCGGGGGGGCCACGAGACCCAGTACTTC
CAIAQRGGHETQYF
>TRBD1|TRBJ1-6|few|TRBV15
TGTGCCACCAGCAGAGGACAGGGAGATTCACCCCTCCACTTT
CATSRGQGDSPLHF
>TRBD1|TRBJ2-1|many|TRBV20-1
TGCAGTGCTAGAGCGGGTGGTTTGGTAAGGGGGCTTGTAAATGAGCAGTTCTTC
CSARAGGLVRGLVNEQFF
>-|TRBJ2-2|-|TRBV19
TGTGCCAGTAGTATCGTTATTGACACCGGGGAGCTGTTTTTT
CASSIVIDTGELFF
>-|TRBJ2-7|many|TRBV4-3
TGCGCCAGCAGCCAAGCTTCCGGACCGGAATACGAGCAGTACTTC
CASSQASGPEYEQYF
>TRBD2|TRBJ2-1|many|TRBV10-3
TGTGCCACCACTCTTAGCGGGAGTAAGAATGAGCAGTTCTTC
CATTLSGSKNEQFF
>-|TRBJ2-5|-|TRBV24-1
TGTGCCACCAGTCGAATTTGTGTCCGTTACTTC
CATSRICVRYF
>TRBD1|TRBJ2-7|-|TRBV5-1
TGCGCCAGCAGCTCAATGGGACAGGGTAGGCACGAGCAGTACTTC
CASSSMGQGRHEQYF
>-|TRBJ2-3|-|TRBV9
TGTGCCAGCAGCGTAGCCCCAGATACGCAGTATTTT
CASSVAPDTQYF
>-|TRBJ1-1|-|TRBV2
TGTGCCACCAGTGACTCTAGGGCAGCTGATACTGAAGCTTTCTTT
CATSDSRAADTEAFF
>TRBD2|TRBJ2-1|-|TRBV20-1
TGCAGTGCCCCCCTGGCGGGAGGGCAGTTTTATGAGCAGTTCTTC
CSAPLAGGQFYEQFF
>-|TRBJ2-5|-|TRBV20-1
TGCAGTGCTAGAGTGGTGACCCTACAAGAGACCCAGTACTTC
CSARVVTLQETQYF
>-|TRBJ2-2|few|TRBV3-1
TGTGCCAGCAGCCAAGGCGGCACCGGGGAGCTGTTTTTT
CASSQGGTGELFF
>-|TRBJ2-7|many|TRBV24-1
TGTGCCACCAGTGCGGCGGGACCCGAGCACGAGCAGTACTTC
CATSAAGPEHEQYF
>TRBD2|TRBJ2-5|-|TRBV20-1
TGCAGTGCAAGACTAGCCGTCCAAGAGACCCAGTACTTC
CSARLAVQETQYF
>-|TRBJ2-5|once|TRBV7-2
TGTGCCAGCAGCTTAGAGAAACAGTACTTC
CASSLEKQYF
>TRBD1|TRBJ1-5|few|TRBV6-1
TGTGCCAGCAGTTCAAGGACAGGGGGATTTAGCAATCAGCCCCAGCATTTT
CASSSRTGGFSNQPQHF
>-|TRBJ1-5|many|TRBV7-9
TGTGCCAGCAGCACAAACCTCGGGGAGCCCCAGCATTTT
CASSTNLGEPQHF
>-|TRBJ1-3|-|TRBV4-3
TGCGCCAGCGGGGGTGGTGGAAACACCATATATTTT
CASGGGGNTIYF
>-|TRBJ2-7|once|TRBV29-1
TGCAGCGTTAGACAGGGAGGAATAAGGGAGCAGTACTTC
CSVRQGGIREQYF
>-|TRBJ2-6|-|TRBV25-1
TGTGCCAGCAGTGAATGGGGATTGGGGGCCTTTGGTGGGGCCAACGTCCTGACTTTC
CASSEWGLGAFGGANVLTF
>-|TRBJ2-1|-|TRBV27
TGTGCCAGCAGTCCTGAGCGGAGCTCCTACAATGAGCAGTTCTTC
CASSPERSSYNEQFF
>-|TRBJ2-3|once|TRBV10-3
TGTGCCATCAGTGAGCCCCGCACAGATACGCAGTATTTT
CAISEPRTDTQYF
>-|TRBJ2-5|many|TRBV7-9
TGTGCCAGCAGCTCATTTCAAGAGACCCAGTACTTC
CASSSFQETQYF
>-|TRBJ2-5|-|TRBV6-4
TGTGCCAGCAGTGAAGAGCCGAGGGAGACCCAGTACTTC
CASSEEPRETQYF